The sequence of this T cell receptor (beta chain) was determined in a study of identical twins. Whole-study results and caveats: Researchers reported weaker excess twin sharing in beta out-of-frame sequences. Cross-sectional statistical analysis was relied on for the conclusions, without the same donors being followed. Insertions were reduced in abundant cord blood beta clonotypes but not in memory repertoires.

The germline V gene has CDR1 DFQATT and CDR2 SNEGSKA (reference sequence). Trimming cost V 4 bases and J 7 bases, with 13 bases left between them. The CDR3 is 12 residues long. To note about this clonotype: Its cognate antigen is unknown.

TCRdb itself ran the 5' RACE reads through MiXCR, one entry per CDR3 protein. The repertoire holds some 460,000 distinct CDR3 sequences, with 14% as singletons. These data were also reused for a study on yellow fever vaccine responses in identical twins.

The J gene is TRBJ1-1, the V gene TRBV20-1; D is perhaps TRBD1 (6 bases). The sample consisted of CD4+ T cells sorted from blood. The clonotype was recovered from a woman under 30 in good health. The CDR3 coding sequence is TGCAGTGCTAAGTCAAGGGGGAGTGAAGCTTTCTTT. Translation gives CSAKSRGSEAFF.